The 21 T cell receptor beta chains in this list originate from one sample, sequenced in a study of shared clonotypes between healthy human individuals. Clones were read by immunoSEQ multiplex PCR, and TCRdb kept only the in-frame ones, dropping some. Here the sample spans about 2.3 million clones, over 85% being singletons. Sequencing was carried out using naive CD4+ T cells from PBMCs. Stated subset: CD45RA+ positively selected. The receptors derive from a man aged 18 to 30 in good health. Some clones in this sample may be carry-over from other donors' samples.

The rearrangement uses TRBV28 and TRBJ1-5, with 8 bases matching TRBD1. The CDR3 length is 16 residues. Germline V gives CDR1 MDHEN, CDR2 SYDVKM. V gave up 6 bases and J gave up 7 bases; unmatched junction bases: 14. Here the CDR3 DNA reads TGTGCCAGCAGCCCTAACGCCGGCAGGGGGCGGCAGCCCCAGCATTTT. Translation: CASSPNAGRGRQPQHF.

This chain uses TRBV23-1 with TRBJ2-1; D not resolved. TRBV23-1 is classed as an ORF, of uncertain function. V lost 6 bases and J lost 10, with 10 bases in between. The CDR3 sequence is 11 residues long. The CDR3 DNA reads TGCGCCAGCAGGGCCGTGGGGGAGCAGTTCTTC. Translation gives CASRAVGEQFF.

V and J are TRBV19 and TRBJ1-2; possibly TRBD1 for D (6 bases). The CDR3 is 17 residues long. Trimming left V 2 bases short and J 3 bases short, with 19 bases between. Germline V lookup: CDR1 LNHDA, CDR2 SQIVND (reference sequence). The chain's CDR3 is CASSIWVGQNRYYGYTF. CDR3 bases: TGTGCCAGTAGTATATGGGTCGGACAGAACCGCTACTATGGCTACACCTTC.

The chain combines TRBV9 with TRBJ2-7; the D gene is possibly TRBD2 (5 bases). V shed 3 bases and J shed 0 bases, with 10 bases lying between them. This CDR3 region has 14 residues. Germline CDR1 and CDR2: SGDLS and YYNGEE. The chain's CDR3 is CASSGGAASYEQYF. The DNA for the CDR3 is TGTGCCAGCAGCGGGGGAGCTGCCTCCTACGAGCAGTACTTC.

This rearrangement joins TRBV27 to TRBJ2-5; unclear D gene. Deletions cut 6 bases from V and 7 bases from J, with 18 bases between. Per germline, CDR1 MNHEY and CDR2 SMNVEV (reference sequence). CDR3 size: 14 residues. The CDR3 coding sequence is TGTGCCAGCAGCCCACCCGGTGCGGCGCGGACCCAGTACTTC. Amino acid sequence: CASSPPGAARTQYF.

DNA of the CDR3: TGTGCCAGCAGCTCCTTAGGGACTAGCGGGAGTTTAGGAGAGACCCAGTACTTC. This encodes CASSSLGTSGSLGETQYF. The chain has TRBV7-2 and TRBJ2-5, with 14 bases fitting TRBD2. Looked up from germline, CDR1 is SGHTA and CDR2 is FQGNSA. V shed 4 bases, J shed 4 bases, and the junction held 11 bases outside the gene matches. The CDR3 length is 18 residues.

V usage is TRBV30 and J usage is TRBJ1-1; no reliable D call. V lost 4 bases and J lost 1, with 10 bases in between. CDR3 length equals 13 residues. Looked up from germline, CDR1 is GTSNPN and CDR2 is SVGIG (reference sequence). CDR3 nucleotides: TGTGCCTGGAATAGTCAAGGGAACACTGAAGCTTTCTTT. As protein: CAWNSQGNTEAFF.

The chain couples TRBV28 to TRBJ1-1; D may be TRBD1 (6 bases). Trimming shortened V by 7 bases and J by 5 bases, and 20 bases separated the two germline ends. The CDR3 contains 15 residues. CDR1 and CDR2 from the germline V gene are MDHEN and SYDVKM. The CDR3 DNA follows: TGTGCCAGCACCCCCCGGGGGCGATGGGAAACTGAAGCTTTCTTT. Translated: CASTPRGRWETEAFF.

V is TRBV28 and J is TRBJ1-2; D is undetermined. V was cut by 5 bases and J by 2 bases, with 18 bases left in between. CDR3 length equals 16 residues. Germline V CDR1 and CDR2: MDHEN, SYDVKM. CDR3 in amino acids: CASSPRVGLRNYGYTF. In DNA form, the CDR3 reads TGTGCCAGCAGTCCTAGGGTGGGCTTACGAAACTATGGCTACACCTTC.

The chain carries TRBV7-2 and TRBJ1-5; 9 nucleotides match TRBD1. The length of the CDR3 is 16 residues. Germline CDR1 SGHTA, CDR2 FQGNSA. V shed 4 bases and J 3 bases; nucleotides not matched to a gene: 7. The CDR3, as DNA: TGTGCCAGCAGCTCCTTCGGGACAGGGAACAATCAGCCCCAGCATTTT. This translates into CASSSFGTGNNQPQHF.

The V gene is TRBV11-1, the J gene TRBJ1-2, with 12 bases identical to TRBD1. This CDR3 contains 18 residues. Germline trimming cut 4 bases from V and 3 bases from J; bases unmatched to any gene: 12. Germline-derived CDR1 and CDR2 are SGHAT and FQDESV (reference sequence). The CDR3 region has the DNA TGTGCCAGCAGCTCGAGCCAACTGGGACAGGGGGCTGACTATGGCTACACCTTC. It translates to CASSSSQLGQGADYGYTF.

The V and J genes are TRBV7-8 and TRBJ2-7, with D possibly being TRBD2 (7 bases). V dropped 5 bases and J dropped 0 bases, with 17 bases sitting between them. CDR1 and CDR2 (germline): SGHVS, FQNEAQ. The CDR3 loop spans 16 amino acids. CDR3 residues: CASSRGASVSSYEQYF. The DNA for the CDR3 is TGTGCCAGCAGCCGGGGGGCCAGCGTCTCCTCCTACGAGCAGTACTTC.

This chain uses TRBV28 with TRBJ2-7; D is perhaps TRBD1 (6 bases). CDR1 and CDR2 from the germline V gene are MDHEN and SYDVKM. The CDR3 consists of 15 residues. V lost 1 base and J 4 bases, leaving 14 bases between the germline ends. CDR3 sequence: CASSLFWGQRYEQYF. The DNA of the CDR3 is TGTGCCAGCAGTTTATTCTGGGGGCAAAGATACGAGCAGTACTTC.

The chain employs TRBV6-1 and TRBJ1-2, with D perhaps TRBD1 (5 bases). Between the trimmed V and J ends, which lost 4 bases and 5 bases, there was a span of 8 bases. CDR3 size: 12 residues. Germline V gene sequence: CDR1 MNHNS, CDR2 SASEGT. DNA for the CDR3: TGTGCCAGCAGTGGGGGACCGTATGGCTACACCTTC. Amino acids: CASSGGPYGYTF.

This chain links TRBV5-1 with TRBJ2-6; D is possibly TRBD1 or TRBD2 (5 bases each). The CDR3 sequence is 16 residues long. The V and J ends lost 3 bases and 0 bases respectively, with 10 bases between them. The V gene's germline CDR1 is SGHRS and CDR2 YFSETQ. CDR3 coding DNA: TGCGCCAGCAGCTGGGACGCGCTCTCTGGGGCCAACGTCCTGACTTTC. Encoded protein: CASSWDALSGANVLTF.

This clone was counted between two and nine times. This chain connects TRBV25-1 to TRBJ1-1; 9 bases fit TRBD1. J lost 3 bases, V lost 6 bases, and 8 bases had no gene match. Germline-derived CDR1 and CDR2 are MGHDK and SYGVNS. The CDR3 runs to 15 residues. CDR3 sequence (DNA): TGTGCCAGCAGAGACACAGGGGGCGCGTACACTGAAGCTTTCTTT. Its protein product is CASRDTGGAYTEAFF.

The chain's CDR3 is CASSSRGAVETEAFF. In DNA form, the CDR3 reads TGTGCCAGCAGCTCGAGGGGTGCCGTAGAAACTGAAGCTTTCTTT. The chain couples TRBV7-9 to TRBJ1-1; possibly TRBD1 for D (5 bases). The germline V gene encodes CDR1 SEHNR and CDR2 FQNEAQ (reference sequence). V was pared by 4 bases and J by 5 bases, with 17 bases between. CDR3 length equals 15 residues.

The rearrangement uses TRBV7-6 and TRBJ2-3; D is unresolved. The V gene lost 6 bases and the J gene lost 3 bases, with 10 bases spanning the gap. Germline-derived CDR1 and CDR2 are SGHVS and FNYEAQ. This CDR3 has 13 amino acids. The CDR3 nucleotides are TGTGCCAGCAGGCAACAGTGGACAGATACGCAGTATTTT. Amino acid sequence: CASRQQWTDTQYF.

This CDR3 reads CASRRTGAYTEAFF. The CDR3 nucleotides read TGTGCCAGCAGGCGGACAGGGGCTTACACTGAAGCTTTCTTT. The chain links TRBV28 to TRBJ1-1; 9 nucleotides match TRBD1. Germline loops: CDR1 MDHEN, CDR2 SYDVKM. Trimming took 6 bases from V and 3 from J; bases not matched to a gene: 5. The CDR3 has 14 amino acids.

This clone has just one count. The V call is TRBV6-5, the J call TRBJ1-2; 10 bases fit TRBD1. With V trimmed by 6 bases and J by 5 bases, 6 bases remained unmatched. This CDR3 has 14 residues. The germline CDR1 and CDR2 sequences are MNHEY and SVGAGI. The CDR3 spells CASSDRGQGYGYTF. The CDR3 DNA follows: TGTGCCAGCAGCGATCGGGGACAGGGGTATGGCTACACCTTC.

V is TRBV27 and J is TRBJ1-2; tentative D call: TRBD1 (6 bases). V dropped 5 bases and J dropped 8 bases, with 18 bases sitting between them. This CDR3 comprises 14 residues. Germline lookup yields CDR1 MNHEY and CDR2 SMNVEV (reference sequence). CDR3 residues: CASSPWRGLQGYTF. The CDR3 coding sequence is TGTGCCAGCAGTCCCTGGAGGGGGTTGCAGGGCTACACCTTC.